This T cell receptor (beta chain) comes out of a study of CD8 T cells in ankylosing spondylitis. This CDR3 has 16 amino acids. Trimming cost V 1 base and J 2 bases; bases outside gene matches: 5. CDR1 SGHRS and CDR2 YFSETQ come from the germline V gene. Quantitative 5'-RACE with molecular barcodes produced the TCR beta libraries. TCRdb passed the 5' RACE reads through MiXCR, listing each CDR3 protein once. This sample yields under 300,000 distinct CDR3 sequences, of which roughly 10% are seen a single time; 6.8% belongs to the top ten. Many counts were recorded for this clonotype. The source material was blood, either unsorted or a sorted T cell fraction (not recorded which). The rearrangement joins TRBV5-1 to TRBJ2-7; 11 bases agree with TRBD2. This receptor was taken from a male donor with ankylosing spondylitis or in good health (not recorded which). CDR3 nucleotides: TGCGCCAGCAGCTTGAATCCTAGCGGGGGGCCCTACGAGCAGTACTTC. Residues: CASSLNPSGGPYEQYF.